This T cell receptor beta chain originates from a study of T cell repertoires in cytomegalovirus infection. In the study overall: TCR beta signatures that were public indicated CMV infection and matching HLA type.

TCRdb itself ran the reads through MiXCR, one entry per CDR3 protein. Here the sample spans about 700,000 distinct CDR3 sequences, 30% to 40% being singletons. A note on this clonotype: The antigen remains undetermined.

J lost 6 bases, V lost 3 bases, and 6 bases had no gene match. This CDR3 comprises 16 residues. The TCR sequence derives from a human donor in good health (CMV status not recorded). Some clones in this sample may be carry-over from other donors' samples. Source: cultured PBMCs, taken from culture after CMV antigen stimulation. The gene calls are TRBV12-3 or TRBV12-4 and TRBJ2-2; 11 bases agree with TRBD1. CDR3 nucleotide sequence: TGTGCCAGCAGTTTCGGACAGGGGGCGCTTCCCGGGGAGCTGTTTTTT. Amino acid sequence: CASSFGQGALPGELFF.